This passage covers 8 T cell receptor beta chains from one sample sequenced in a study of blood T cell repertoires in COVID-19. TCRdb's copy holds only in-frame clones and misses some; the assay was immunoSEQ multiplex PCR. Among hundreds of thousands of clones, over 75% were seen once, and the ten largest hold roughly 3%. The sequenced sample consisted of PBMCs or T cells enriched from blood (not recorded which). The receptors were sampled from a woman in her 30s who had recovered from COVID-19.

The chain combines TRBV27 with TRBJ1-4; D unresolved. The germline V and J ends were trimmed by 7 bases and 6 bases, with 15 bases remaining between them. Looked up from germline, CDR1 is MNHEY and CDR2 is SMNVEV (reference sequence). This CDR3 region has 14 residues. CDR3 in amino acids: CASTPGAGDEKLFF. CDR3 in DNA: TGTGCCAGCACACCGGGCGCCGGGGATGAAAAACTGTTTTTT.

This sequence joins TRBV11-1 and TRBJ2-7; 9 nucleotides match TRBD1. In germline, CDR1 is SGHAT, CDR2 FQDESV (reference sequence). This CDR3 region has 14 residues. J was trimmed by 4 bases and V by 4 bases; bases with no gene match: 5. This chain's CDR3 is CASSSSGTGYEQYF. CDR3 DNA sequence: TGTGCCAGCAGCTCTTCCGGGACAGGGTACGAGCAGTACTTC.

The chain is built from TRBV14 and TRBJ1-6; no definite D call. Germline loops: CDR1 SGHDN, CDR2 FVKESK. CDR3 length equals 15 residues. Trimming took off 3 bases at V and 3 bases at J, with 9 bases between the two ends. CDR3 region: CASSQGVFYNSPLHF. The CDR3 bases are TGTGCCAGCAGCCAGGGCGTGTTCTATAATTCACCCCTCCACTTT.

This clone showed up just once. The chain recombines TRBV5-5 with TRBJ1-1; 9 bases are shared with TRBD1. The CDR3 contains 16 residues. CDR1 and CDR2 (germline): SGHKS, YYEKEE (reference sequence). The V and J ends lost 5 bases and 6 bases, in that order; junction bases with no gene match: 14. Here the CDR3 DNA reads TGTGCCAGCAGTTCCCGCCTGACAGGGGGATGGTCTGAAGCTTTCTTT. Its protein is CASSSRLTGGWSEAFF.

The chain couples TRBV5-1 to TRBJ2-7; 9 bases fit TRBD1. Trimming at V came to 4 bases and at J to 0 bases, leaving 5 bases not matched to a gene. The CDR3 is 15 amino acids. Germline CDR1 is SGHRS and CDR2 is YFSETQ. The CDR3 reads CASSPGTGISYEQYF. The CDR3 nucleotides read TGCGCCAGCAGCCCCGGGACAGGGATCTCCTACGAGCAGTACTTC.

V is TRBV3-1 (or the pseudogene TRBV3-2) and J is TRBJ1-3, with 8 bases fitting TRBD1. J gave up 0 bases and V 4 bases, and 5 bases lay outside the gene matches. Germline CDR1 reads LGHDT; CDR2 reads YNNKEL (reference sequence). This CDR3 has 16 amino acids. Here the CDR3 reads CASSRQGQSSGNTIYF. CDR3 nucleotide sequence: TGTGCCAGCAGCCGACAGGGGCAAAGCTCTGGAAACACCATATATTTT.

This sequence joins TRBV19 and TRBJ1-5; D not certain. This CDR3 contains 14 residues. Looked up from germline, CDR1 is LNHDA and CDR2 is SQIVND (reference sequence). V was trimmed by 3 bases and J by 2 bases, leaving 8 bases between them. CDR3 bases: TGTGCCAGTAGTATCCTTACAGGCAATCAGCCCCAGCATTTT. Encoded protein: CASSILTGNQPQHF.

The chain carries TRBV5-1 and TRBJ1-1; 7 nucleotides align to TRBD1. The germline V gene has CDR1 SGHRS and CDR2 YFSETQ. J was trimmed by 6 bases and V by 5 bases; bases with no gene match: 13. The CDR3 runs 15 residues. CDR3 bases: TGCGCCAGCAGTTTCATTACAGGGGCGCTGCCTGAAGCTTTCTTT. It translates to CASSFITGALPEAFF.